What follows describes a single T cell receptor beta chain. Methods used by the authors: Amplifying reference gene primers gave estimates of nucleated cell counts. Sequencing was performed with immunoSEQ multiplex PCR; in TCRdb, only in-frame clones are kept and a portion is missing. V, J and clone size are those of that table, while D and trimming were read from the DNA. The table lists about 220,000 clones, 82% of them singletons. This specimen comes from a study of blood T cell repertoires in COVID-19. The CDR3 has 20 amino acids. With 0 bases clipped from V and 1 base from J, the junction kept 10 bases outside the gene matches. CDR1 and CDR2 from the germline V gene are SGHRS and YFSETQ.

This chain links TRBV5-1 with TRBJ2-3, with 14 bases that match TRBD2. Material for sequencing was peripheral blood. The receptor comes from a woman in her 70s with COVID-19, enrolled during active disease. Here the CDR3 reads CASSLGFRLAGGIGTDTQYF. The CDR3 coding sequence is TGCGCCAGCAGCTTGGGGTTTCGACTAGCGGGAGGGATAGGCACAGATACGCAGTATTTT.